Reported below is one T cell receptor beta chain. Germline CDR1 SGHRS, CDR2 YFSETQ. There are 14 residues in the CDR3. Trimming stripped 0 bases from V and 8 bases from J, with 12 bases between. The sample originates from a study of technical replicates of blood from several donors. Assay used: immunoSEQ multiplex PCR; TCRdb lists only in-frame clones, some missing. The table shows tens of thousands of clones, with around 97% occurring only once. The material sequenced was T cells isolated from PBMCs. This clonotype was sampled from a human donor in good health. The V call is TRBV5-1, the J call TRBJ2-1; D perhaps matches TRBD2 (5 bases). CDR3 sequence reads: CASSLGRTRDEQFF. For the CDR3, the DNA is TGCGCCAGCAGCTTGGGCAGGACGCGGGATGAGCAGTTCTTC.